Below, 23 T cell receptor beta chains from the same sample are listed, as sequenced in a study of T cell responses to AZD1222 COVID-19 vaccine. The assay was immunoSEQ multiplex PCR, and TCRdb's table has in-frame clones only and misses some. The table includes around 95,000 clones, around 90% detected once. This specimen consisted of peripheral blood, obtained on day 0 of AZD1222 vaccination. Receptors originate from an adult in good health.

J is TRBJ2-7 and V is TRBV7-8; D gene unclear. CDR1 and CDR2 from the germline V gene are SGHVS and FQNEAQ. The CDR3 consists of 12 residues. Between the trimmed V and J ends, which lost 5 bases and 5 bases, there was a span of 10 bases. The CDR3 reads CASSHEAHEQYF. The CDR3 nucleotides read TGTGCCAGCAGCCATGAGGCTCACGAGCAGTACTTC.

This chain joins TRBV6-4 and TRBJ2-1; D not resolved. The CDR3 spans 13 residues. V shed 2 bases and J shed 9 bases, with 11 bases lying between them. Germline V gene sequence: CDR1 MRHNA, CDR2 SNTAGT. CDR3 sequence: CASSDNSLGEQFF. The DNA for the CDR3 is TGTGCCAGCAGTGACAACTCTCTCGGTGAGCAGTTCTTC.

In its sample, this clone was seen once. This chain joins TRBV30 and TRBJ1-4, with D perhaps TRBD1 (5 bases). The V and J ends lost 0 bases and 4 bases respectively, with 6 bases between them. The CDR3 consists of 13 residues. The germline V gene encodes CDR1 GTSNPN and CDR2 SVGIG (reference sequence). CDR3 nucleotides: TGTGCCTGGAGTGTGGGACTTAATGAAAAACTGTTTTTT. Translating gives CAWSVGLNEKLFF.

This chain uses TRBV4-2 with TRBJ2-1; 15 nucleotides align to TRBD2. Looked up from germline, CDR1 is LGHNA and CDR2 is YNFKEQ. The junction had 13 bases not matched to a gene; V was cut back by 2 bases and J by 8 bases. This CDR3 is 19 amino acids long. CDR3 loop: CASSQRSPGLAGGHHEQFF. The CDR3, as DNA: TGTGCCAGCAGCCAAAGAAGCCCGGGACTAGCGGGAGGTCACCATGAGCAGTTCTTC.

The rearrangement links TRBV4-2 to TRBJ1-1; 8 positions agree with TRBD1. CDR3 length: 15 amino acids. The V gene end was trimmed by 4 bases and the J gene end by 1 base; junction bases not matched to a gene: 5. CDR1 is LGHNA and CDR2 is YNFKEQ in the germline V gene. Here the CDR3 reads CASSRTGQGNTEAFF. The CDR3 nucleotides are TGTGCCAGCAGCCGGACAGGACAGGGGAACACTGAAGCTTTCTTT.

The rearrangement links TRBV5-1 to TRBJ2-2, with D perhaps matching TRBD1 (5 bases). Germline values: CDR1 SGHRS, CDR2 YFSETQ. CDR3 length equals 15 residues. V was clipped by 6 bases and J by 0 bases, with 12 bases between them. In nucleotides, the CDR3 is TGCGCCAGCACCCTGACAGAAGCGAACACCGGGGAGCTGTTTTTT. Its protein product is CASTLTEANTGELFF.

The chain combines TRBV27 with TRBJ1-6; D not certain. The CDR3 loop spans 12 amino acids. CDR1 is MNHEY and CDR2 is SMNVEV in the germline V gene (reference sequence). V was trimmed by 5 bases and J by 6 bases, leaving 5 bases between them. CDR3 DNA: TGTGCCAGCAGTCCTATTAATTCACCCCTCCACTTT. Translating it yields CASSPINSPLHF.

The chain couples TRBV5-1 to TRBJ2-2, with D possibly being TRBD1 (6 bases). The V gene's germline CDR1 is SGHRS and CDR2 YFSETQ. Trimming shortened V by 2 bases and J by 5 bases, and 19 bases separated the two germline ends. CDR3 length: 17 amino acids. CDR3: CASSFLPGPQGTGELFF. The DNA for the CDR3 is TGCGCCAGCAGCTTTTTGCCGGGCCCCCAGGGGACCGGGGAGCTGTTTTTT.

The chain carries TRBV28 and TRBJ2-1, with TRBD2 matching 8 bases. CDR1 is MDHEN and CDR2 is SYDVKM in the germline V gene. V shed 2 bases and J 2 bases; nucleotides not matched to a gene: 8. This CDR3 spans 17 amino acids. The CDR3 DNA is TGTGCCAGCAGTTTAGTCGGGCGGGAGGAGACCTACAATGAGCAGTTCTTC. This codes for CASSLVGREETYNEQFF. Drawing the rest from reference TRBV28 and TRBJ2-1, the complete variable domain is DVKVTQSSRYLVKRTGEKVFLECVQDMDHENMFWYRQDPGLGLRLIYFSYDVKMKEKGDIPEGYSVSREKKERFSLILESASTNQTSMYLCASSLVGREETYNEQFFGPGTRLTVL.

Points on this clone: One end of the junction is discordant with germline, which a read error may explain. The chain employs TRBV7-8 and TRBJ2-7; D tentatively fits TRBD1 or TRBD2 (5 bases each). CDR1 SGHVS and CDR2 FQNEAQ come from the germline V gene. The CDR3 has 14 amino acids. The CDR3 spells CASSSTGRMGVMNF. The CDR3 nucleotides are TGTGCCAGCAGCTCCACCGGTAGGATGGGGGTTATGAACTTC.

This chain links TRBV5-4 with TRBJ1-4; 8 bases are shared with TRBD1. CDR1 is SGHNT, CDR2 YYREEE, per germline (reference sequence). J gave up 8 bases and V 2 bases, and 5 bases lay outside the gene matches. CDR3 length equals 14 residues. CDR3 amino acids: CASSFTGGQEKLFF. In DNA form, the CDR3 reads TGTGCCAGCAGCTTTACAGGGGGGCAAGAAAAACTGTTTTTT.

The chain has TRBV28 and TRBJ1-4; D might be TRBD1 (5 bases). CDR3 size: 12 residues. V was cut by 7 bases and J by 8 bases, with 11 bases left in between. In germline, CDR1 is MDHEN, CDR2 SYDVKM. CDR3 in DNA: TGTGCCAGCAATATAAAGGGGGAAAAACTGTTTTTT. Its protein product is CASNIKGEKLFF. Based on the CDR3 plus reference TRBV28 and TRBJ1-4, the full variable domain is DVKVTQSSRYLVKRTGEKVFLECVQDMDHENMFWYRQDPGLGLRLIYFSYDVKMKEKGDIPEGYSVSREKKERFSLILESASTNQTSMYLCASNIKGEKLFFGSGTQLSVL.

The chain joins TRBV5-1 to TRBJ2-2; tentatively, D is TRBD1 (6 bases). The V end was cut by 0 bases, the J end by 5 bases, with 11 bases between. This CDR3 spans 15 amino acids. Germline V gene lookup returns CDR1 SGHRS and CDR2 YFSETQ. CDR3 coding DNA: TGCGCCAGCAGCTTGGAAGGGGGTGCGACCGGGGAGCTGTTTTTT. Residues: CASSLEGGATGELFF.

The CDR3 reads CASSLGQYYGYTF. The CDR3 DNA reads TGTGCCAGCAGTTTAGGACAGTACTATGGCTACACCTTC. The V and J genes are TRBV6-5 and TRBJ1-2, with D possibly TRBD1 on 6 matching bases. This CDR3 comprises 13 residues. Trimming removed 4 bases from V and 3 bases from J, with 9 bases in between. Germline loops: CDR1 MNHEY, CDR2 SVGAGI.

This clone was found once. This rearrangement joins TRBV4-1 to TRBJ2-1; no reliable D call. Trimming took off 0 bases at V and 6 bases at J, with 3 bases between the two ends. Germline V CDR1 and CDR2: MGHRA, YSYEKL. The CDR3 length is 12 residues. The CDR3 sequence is CASSQEGNEQFF. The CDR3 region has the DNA TGCGCCAGCAGCCAAGAGGGCAATGAGCAGTTCTTC.

The CDR3 loop reads CASRKTQDSNYGYTF. In DNA, the CDR3 is TGTGCCAGCAGGAAGACACAAGACAGTAACTATGGCTACACCTTC. V and J are TRBV21-1 and TRBJ1-2; the table's D call TRBD1 went unverified against the DNA. TRBV21-1 counts as a pseudogene. This CDR3 has 15 residues.

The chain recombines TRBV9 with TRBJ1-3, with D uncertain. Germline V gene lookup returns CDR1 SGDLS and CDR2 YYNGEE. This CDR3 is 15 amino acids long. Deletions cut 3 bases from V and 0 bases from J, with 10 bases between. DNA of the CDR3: TGTGCCAGCAGCGGGCAGCCGAGCTCTGGAAACACCATATATTTT. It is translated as CASSGQPSSGNTIYF.

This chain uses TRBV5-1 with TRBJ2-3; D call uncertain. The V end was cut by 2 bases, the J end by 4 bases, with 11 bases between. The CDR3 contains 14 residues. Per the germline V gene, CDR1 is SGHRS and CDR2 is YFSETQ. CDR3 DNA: TGCGCCAGCAGCTTACCGGACCGCGCAGATACGCAGTATTTT. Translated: CASSLPDRADTQYF. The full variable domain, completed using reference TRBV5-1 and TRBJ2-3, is KAGVTQTPRYLIKTRGQQVTLSCSPISGHRSVSWYQQTPGQGLQFLFEYFSETQRNKGNFPGRFSGRQFSNSRSEMNVSTLELGDSALYLCASSLPDRADTQYFGPGTRLTVL.

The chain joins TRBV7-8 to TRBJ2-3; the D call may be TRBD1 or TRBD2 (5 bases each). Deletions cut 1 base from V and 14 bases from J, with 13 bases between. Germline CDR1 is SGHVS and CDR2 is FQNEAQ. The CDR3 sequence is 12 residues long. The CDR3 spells CASSLVKGSRYF. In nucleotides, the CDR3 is TGTGCCAGCAGCTTAGTGAAGGGGAGTAGGTATTTT.

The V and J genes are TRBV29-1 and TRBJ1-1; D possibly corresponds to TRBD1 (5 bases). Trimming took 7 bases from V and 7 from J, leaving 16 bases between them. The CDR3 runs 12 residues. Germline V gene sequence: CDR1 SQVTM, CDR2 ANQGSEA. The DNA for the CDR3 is TGCAGCGCCGGGGGATCGGGGGATGAAGCTTTCTTT. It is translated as CSAGGSGDEAFF. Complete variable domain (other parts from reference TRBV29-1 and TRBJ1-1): SAVISQKPSRDICQRGTSLTIQCQVDSQVTMMFWYRQQPGQSLTLIATANQGSEATYESGFVIDKFPISRPNLTFSTLTVSNMSPEDSSIYLCSAGGSGDEAFFGQGTRLTVV.

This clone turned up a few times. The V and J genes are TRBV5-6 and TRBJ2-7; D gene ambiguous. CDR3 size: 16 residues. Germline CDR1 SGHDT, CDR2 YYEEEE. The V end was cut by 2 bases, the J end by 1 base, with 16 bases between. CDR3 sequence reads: CASSFGWEGKSYEQYF. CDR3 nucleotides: TGTGCCAGCAGCTTTGGGTGGGAAGGGAAGTCCTACGAGCAGTACTTC.

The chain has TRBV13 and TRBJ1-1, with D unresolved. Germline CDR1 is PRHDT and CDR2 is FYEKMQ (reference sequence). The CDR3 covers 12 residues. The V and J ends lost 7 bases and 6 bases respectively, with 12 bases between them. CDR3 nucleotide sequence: TGTGCCAGCAAAGCCGTAGCTGCTGAAGCTTTCTTT. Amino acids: CASKAVAAEAFF.

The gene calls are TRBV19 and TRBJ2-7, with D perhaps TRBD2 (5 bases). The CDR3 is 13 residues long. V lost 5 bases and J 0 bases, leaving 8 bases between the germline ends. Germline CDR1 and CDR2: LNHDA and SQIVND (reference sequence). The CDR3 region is CASSEGSSYEQYF. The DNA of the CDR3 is TGTGCCAGTAGTGAGGGCAGCTCCTACGAGCAGTACTTC.